These 31 T cell receptor beta chains were all obtained from the same sample, sequenced in a study of T cell responses to AZD1222 COVID-19 vaccine. Method: immunoSEQ multiplex PCR; TCRdb's copy keeps in-frame clones and lacks some. The data contain roughly 77,000 clones, 90% of them singletons. Sequenced material: peripheral blood, taken 28 days after the second AZD1222 dose. The source is an adult who received the AZD1222 COVID-19 vaccine.

The gene calls are TRBV19 and TRBJ2-7; D call uncertain. The V end lost 5 bases, the J end lost 4 bases, and 18 bases lay between the germline ends. The CDR3 spans 15 residues. Looked up from germline, CDR1 is LNHDA and CDR2 is SQIVND (reference sequence). The chain's CDR3 is CASSPSPRKNYEQYF. The CDR3 DNA reads as TGTGCCAGTAGTCCATCGCCCCGGAAAAATTACGAGCAGTACTTC.

The chain combines TRBV15 with TRBJ1-4; D may be TRBD1 (5 bases). Germline-derived CDR1 and CDR2 are LNHNV and YYDKDF (reference sequence). The V end lost 0 bases, the J end lost 8 bases, and 25 bases lay between the germline ends. This CDR3 is built from 19 residues. CDR3: CATSRDRVRGSYGWEKLFF. CDR3 in DNA: TGTGCCACCAGCAGAGATCGTGTACGGGGCTCGTATGGGTGGGAAAAACTGTTTTTT.

This clone is a singleton in its sample. The V and J genes are TRBV3-1 (or the pseudogene TRBV3-2) and TRBJ1-2, with a weak D call TRBD1 (5 bases). Germline loops: CDR1 LGHDT, CDR2 YNNKEL (reference sequence). CDR3 length: 13 amino acids. V was cut by 0 bases and J by 9 bases, with 11 bases left in between. The DNA of the CDR3 is TGTGCCAGCAGCCAAGATCAGGGAGGGCGCTACACCTTC. Translation gives CASSQDQGGRYTF.

This CDR3 reads CASSLKPGGPADTQYF. The CDR3, as DNA: TGTGCCAGCAGCTTAAAGCCGGGAGGGCCCGCAGATACGCAGTATTTT. The V gene is TRBV7-3, the J gene TRBJ2-3, with 8 positions matching TRBD2. V trimming: 1 base; J trimming: 4 bases; junction bases outside the gene matches: 7. This CDR3 is built from 16 residues. CDR1 is SGHTA and CDR2 is FQGTGA in the germline V gene.

This clone was seen only a few times. The gene calls are TRBV21-1 and TRBJ2-3; the table's D gene call, TRBD2, was not cross checked with the DNA. TRBV21-1 is a listed pseudogene. The CDR3 is made up of 16 amino acids. DNA for the CDR3: TGTGCCAGCAGCCCTCGACATTTTTCTAGCCCAGATACGCAGTATTTT. This gives the protein CASSPRHFSSPDTQYF.

The chain is built from TRBV5-1 and TRBJ2-7; D unresolved. Germline assignment: CDR1 SGHRS and CDR2 YFSETQ. Deletions cut 0 bases from V and 3 bases from J, with 10 bases between. The CDR3 covers 14 residues. The CDR3 sequence is CASSLAQASYEQYF. The CDR3 coding sequence is TGCGCCAGCAGCTTGGCTCAGGCCAGCTACGAGCAGTACTTC.

V is TRBV21-1 and J is TRBJ2-3; no check of the table's D call, TRBD1, against the DNA was made. TRBV21-1 is classified as a pseudogene. This CDR3 has 17 amino acids. CDR3 protein: CASSKGFGTGGTNTQYF. The CDR3 nucleotides are TGTGCCAGCAGCAAAGGGTTCGGGACAGGGGGCACGAATACGCAGTATTTT.

The V and J genes are TRBV12-5 and TRBJ1-1; 7 nucleotides align to TRBD1. The trim removed 5 bases at V and 6 bases at J, leaving 12 bases unmatched. CDR1 is LGHNT and CDR2 is FRNRAP in the germline V gene. This CDR3 spans 15 amino acids. CDR3 sequence: CASGPPVGRGAEAFF. DNA for the CDR3: TGTGCTAGTGGTCCCCCCGTTGGCAGGGGGGCTGAAGCTTTCTTT.

V is TRBV20-1 and J is TRBJ2-7; no firm D call. CDR1 is DFQATT and CDR2 is SNEGSKA in the germline V gene (reference sequence). Trimming left V 3 bases short and J 1 base short, with 13 bases between. The CDR3 length is 14 residues. The CDR3 DNA reads TGCAGTGCTAGTGTGGGCGGTAGTTCCTACGAGCAGTACTTC. The encoded protein is CSASVGGSSYEQYF.

The chain joins TRBV6-5 to TRBJ1-5; the D is unclear. V was trimmed by 2 bases and J by 3 bases, leaving 8 bases between them. Germline V gene sequence: CDR1 MNHEY, CDR2 SVGAGI. CDR3 length: 14 amino acids. CDR3 in DNA: TGTGCCAGCAGTTACCGGCACGACAATCAGCCCCAGCATTTT. Translated, it gives CASSYRHDNQPQHF.

The J gene is TRBJ2-7, the V gene TRBV7-2; 11 nucleotides align to TRBD2. The CDR3 totals 15 residues. From germline, CDR1 is SGHTA and CDR2 FQGNSA. The V and J ends lost 1 base and 7 bases, in that order; junction bases with no gene match: 6. This chain's CDR3 is CASSLELAGVGEQYF. CDR3 nucleotides: TGTGCCAGCAGCTTAGAACTAGCGGGAGTCGGTGAGCAGTACTTC.

The chain employs TRBV5-5 and TRBJ1-6, with TRBD1 as a possible D gene (5 bases). Deletions cut 1 base from V and 8 bases from J, with 10 bases between. The germline gives CDR1 SGHKS, CDR2 YYEKEE (reference sequence). The CDR3 length is 14 residues. Written as DNA, the CDR3 is TGTGCCAGCAGCTTGAGAAGGGGAGATTCACCCCTCCACTTT. This codes for CASSLRRGDSPLHF.

CDR3: CASSLSGRGPTGELFF. In DNA, the CDR3 is TGTGCCAGCAGCTTATCGGGCCGAGGGCCCACCGGGGAGCTGTTTTTT. The V call is TRBV7-8, the J call TRBJ2-2, with D possibly TRBD2 on 5 matching bases. CDR3 length: 16 residues. The ends were cut back, 2 bases at V and 4 bases at J, with 14 bases in the middle. Germline V gene lookup returns CDR1 SGHVS and CDR2 FQNEAQ.

The gene calls are TRBV11-3 and TRBJ2-5; D unclear. This CDR3 spans 14 amino acids. The V gene lost 3 bases and the J gene lost 2 bases, with 10 bases spanning the gap. Looked up from germline, CDR1 is SGHNT and CDR2 is YENEEA. The CDR3 protein is CASSLQVFQETQYF. CDR3 bases: TGTGCCAGCAGCTTGCAGGTTTTTCAAGAGACCCAGTACTTC.

This clone was counted once. The V gene is TRBV4-1, the J gene TRBJ1-4; D is possibly TRBD1 (5 bases). This CDR3 has 17 residues. CDR1 is MGHRA, CDR2 YSYEKL, per germline. V lost 8 bases and J 8 bases, leaving 27 bases between the germline ends. The CDR3 DNA is TGCGCCAGCCGCCGTTCGGGGGGACCGACTACGGAGGAAAAACTGTTTTTT. Encoded protein: CASRRSGGPTTEEKLFF.

The chain couples TRBV28 to TRBJ2-7, with 11 bases lining up with TRBD1. The CDR3 is 15 amino acids. Looked up from germline, CDR1 is MDHEN and CDR2 is SYDVKM. V lost 7 bases and J lost 3; bases outside the gene matches: 8. DNA for the CDR3: TGTGCCAGCACCCGAGTGGGGACAGGGGGCTACGAGCAGTACTTC. As protein: CASTRVGTGGYEQYF.

This chain joins TRBV5-6 and TRBJ2-3; D perhaps matches TRBD2 (6 bases). Trimming took 4 bases from V and 0 from J, leaving 18 bases between them. This CDR3 contains 17 residues. Germline values: CDR1 SGHDT, CDR2 YYEEEE. Written as DNA, the CDR3 is TGTGCCAGCAGCGCCCTTGTGGGGGAGGCGAGCACAGATACGCAGTATTTT. Its protein product is CASSALVGEASTDTQYF.

The rearrangement links TRBV2 to TRBJ1-4; D gene uncertain. The germline CDR1 and CDR2 sequences are SNHLY and FYNNEI. The CDR3 spans 13 residues. V lost 1 base, J lost 8 bases, and 8 bases lay in between. The CDR3 coding sequence is TGTGCCAGCAGTGAAGGTTTTAGGGAAAAACTGTTTTTT. It codes for CASSEGFREKLFF. The full variable domain, rest sourced from reference TRBV2 and TRBJ1-4, is EPEVTQTPSHQVTQMGQEVILRCVPISNHLYFYWYRQILGQKVEFLVSFYNNEISEKSEIFDDQFSVERPDGSNFTLKIRSTKLEDSAMYFCASSEGFREKLFFGSGTQLSVL.

Notes on this clone: Different DNA sequences within this sample yield the same CDR3. CDR3 coding DNA: TGTGCCAGCAGCGTAGAAGGAAACACTGAAGCTTTCTTT. It yields the protein CASSVEGNTEAFF. This rearrangement joins TRBV9 to TRBJ1-1; D unclear. Trimming removed 0 bases at V and 2 bases at J, with 5 bases between. CDR3 size: 13 residues. The germline V gene encodes CDR1 SGDLS and CDR2 YYNGEE.

The chain is built from TRBV29-1 and TRBJ1-2; a weak D match, TRBD1 (5 bases). Trimming cost V 0 bases and J 4 bases, with 9 bases left between them. This CDR3 spans 13 amino acids. From germline, CDR1 is SQVTM and CDR2 ANQGSEA. The CDR3 DNA sequence: TGCAGCGTTGAAGACCAGGGATTCTATGGCTACACCTTC. Protein product: CSVEDQGFYGYTF.

V gene TRBV6-2 or TRBV6-3 combines with J gene TRBJ1-2; 8 bases are shared with TRBD1. V shed 4 bases and J 5 bases; nucleotides not matched to a gene: 12. The CDR3 contains 16 residues. Germline CDR1 and CDR2: MNHEY and SVGEGT. The CDR3 here is CASSFLVSRGPYGYTF. The CDR3 nucleotides read TGTGCCAGCAGTTTCCTAGTGAGCAGGGGGCCTTATGGCTACACCTTC.

J is TRBJ1-2 and V is TRBV7-9, with a possible D match to TRBD1 (5 bases). Germline V gene sequence: CDR1 SEHNR, CDR2 FQNEAQ (reference sequence). V was trimmed by 1 base and J by 5 bases, leaving 11 bases between them. This CDR3 region has 14 residues. The CDR3 here is CASSLETELYGYTF. Written as DNA, the CDR3 is TGTGCCAGCAGCTTAGAGACAGAACTATATGGCTACACCTTC.

V is TRBV9 and J is TRBJ1-2; D gene unclear. The V gene's germline CDR1 is SGDLS and CDR2 YYNGEE. The CDR3 contains 15 residues. V shed 2 bases and J shed 2 bases, with 13 bases lying between them. The CDR3 DNA is TGTGCCAGCAGCGTGCCGACTGCTGGGAACTATGGCTACACCTTC. This translates into CASSVPTAGNYGYTF.

V usage is TRBV15 and J usage is TRBJ1-1; D gene ambiguous. The CDR3 runs to 14 residues. Germline V gives CDR1 LNHNV, CDR2 YYDKDF (reference sequence). V lost 2 bases and J lost 0, with 7 bases in between. The CDR3 DNA is TGTGCCACCAGCAGAAGAGATTTGAACACTGAAGCTTTCTTT. Translated: CATSRRDLNTEAFF.

J is TRBJ2-2 and V is TRBV7-8; tentative D call: TRBD2 (5 bases). Germline V gene data show CDR1 as SGHVS and CDR2 as FQNEAQ. CDR3 length: 13 residues. V lost 3 bases and J lost 6, with 8 bases in between. CDR3 sequence reads: CASSFGVAGELFF. In nucleotides, the CDR3 is TGTGCCAGCAGCTTCGGGGTTGCCGGGGAGCTGTTTTTT.

This clone has a single count. The genes are TRBV30 and TRBJ2-7; 7 bases are shared with TRBD2. Germline V gene lookup returns CDR1 GTSNPN and CDR2 SVGIG (reference sequence). The CDR3 extends over 13 amino acids. V dropped 3 bases and J dropped 0; count of bases not matched to a gene: 2. CDR3 in amino acids: CAWSGRSSYEQYF. For the CDR3, the DNA is TGTGCCTGGAGCGGGAGGAGCTCCTACGAGCAGTACTTC.

The chain is built from TRBV27 and TRBJ2-5, with D unclear. Trimming removed 6 bases from V and 0 bases from J, with 8 bases in between. CDR3 length equals 13 residues. Germline CDR1 is MNHEY and CDR2 is SMNVEV (reference sequence). Written as DNA, the CDR3 is TGTGCCAGCAGCCCCGAGTACCAAGAGACCCAGTACTTC. It yields the protein CASSPEYQETQYF.

The chain is built from TRBV27 and TRBJ2-1; D gene unclear. This CDR3 spans 14 amino acids. The V and J ends lost 2 bases and 8 bases respectively, with 13 bases between them. Germline CDR1 reads MNHEY; CDR2 reads SMNVEV (reference sequence). CDR3 DNA: TGTGCCAGCAGTTTACTGGCTGTTGCGGATGAGCAGTTCTTC. It yields the protein CASSLLAVADEQFF.

The chain carries TRBV7-8 and TRBJ1-5; the D is unclear. Germline values: CDR1 SGHVS, CDR2 FQNEAQ. CDR3 size: 15 residues. V lost 3 bases, J lost 6 bases, and 15 bases lay in between. The CDR3 coding sequence is TGTGCCAGCAGCTTCCAACCGGTGGCGGCTCAGCCCCAGCATTTT. Its protein product is CASSFQPVAAQPQHF.

The chain couples TRBV7-8 to TRBJ1-1; perhaps TRBD1 as D (6 bases). The V and J ends lost 5 bases and 5 bases respectively, with 15 bases between them. There are 14 residues in the CDR3. Germline CDR1 and CDR2: SGHVS and FQNEAQ. The CDR3 DNA reads as TGTGCCAGCAGCCCTACAGGGAGGTCGACTGAAGCTTTCTTT. Amino acids: CASSPTGRSTEAFF. Using reference TRBV7-8 and TRBJ1-1 for the parts outside the CDR3, the full variable domain is GAGVSQSPRYKVAKRGQDVALRCDPISGHVSLFWYQQALGQGPEFLTYFQNEAQLDKSGLPSDRFFAERPEGSVSTLKIQRTQQEDSAVYLCASSPTGRSTEAFFGQGTRLTVV.

V is TRBV7-3 and J is TRBJ2-6, with D hard to call. With 5 bases removed from V and 0 bases from J, the gap between germline ends came to 14 bases. The CDR3 has 17 residues. The germline CDR1 and CDR2 sequences are SGHTA and FQGTGA. In DNA, the CDR3 is TGTGCCAGCAGCCCACGTATAACCTTCTCTGGGGCCAACGTCCTGACTTTC. Protein product: CASSPRITFSGANVLTF.